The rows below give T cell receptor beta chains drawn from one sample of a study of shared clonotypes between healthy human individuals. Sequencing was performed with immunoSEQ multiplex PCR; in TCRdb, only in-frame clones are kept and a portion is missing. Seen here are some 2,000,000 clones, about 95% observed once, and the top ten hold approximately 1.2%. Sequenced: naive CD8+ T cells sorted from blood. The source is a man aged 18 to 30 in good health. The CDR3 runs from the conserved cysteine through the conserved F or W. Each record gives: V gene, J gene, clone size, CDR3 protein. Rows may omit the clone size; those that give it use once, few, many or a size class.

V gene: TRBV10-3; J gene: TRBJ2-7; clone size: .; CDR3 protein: CAISEGSGRSYEQYF
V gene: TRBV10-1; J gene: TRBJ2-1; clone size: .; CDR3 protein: CASSEGQDNEQFF
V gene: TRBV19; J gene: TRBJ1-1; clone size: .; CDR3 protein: CASRLTGGLAEAFF
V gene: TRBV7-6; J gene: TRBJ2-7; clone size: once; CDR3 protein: CASSQRGYEQYF
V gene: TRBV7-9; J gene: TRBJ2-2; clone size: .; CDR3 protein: CASSFAGGTGELFF
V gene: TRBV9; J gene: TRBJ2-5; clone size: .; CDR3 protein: CASSAWTGWEETQYF
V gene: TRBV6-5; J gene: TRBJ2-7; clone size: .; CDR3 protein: CASSETGLTYEQYF
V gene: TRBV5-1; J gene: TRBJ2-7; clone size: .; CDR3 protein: CASTREHGNEQYF
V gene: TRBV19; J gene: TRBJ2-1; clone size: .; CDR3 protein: CASTERGLDAEQFF
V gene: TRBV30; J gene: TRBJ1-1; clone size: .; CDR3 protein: CAWSVGGGNTEAFF
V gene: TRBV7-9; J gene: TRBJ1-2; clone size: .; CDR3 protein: CASSLGNSAYGYTF
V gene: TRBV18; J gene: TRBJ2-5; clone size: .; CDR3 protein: CASSTDRGSGETQYF
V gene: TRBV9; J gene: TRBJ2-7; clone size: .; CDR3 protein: CASSPGTTFPYEQYF
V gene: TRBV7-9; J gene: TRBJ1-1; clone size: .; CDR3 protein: CASSFQGAEAFF
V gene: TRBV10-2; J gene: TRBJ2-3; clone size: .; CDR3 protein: CASSDLGGLRYTQYF
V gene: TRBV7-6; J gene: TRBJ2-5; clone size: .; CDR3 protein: CASSYSPGQETQYF
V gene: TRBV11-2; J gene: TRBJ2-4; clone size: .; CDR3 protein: CASSFGVNIQYF
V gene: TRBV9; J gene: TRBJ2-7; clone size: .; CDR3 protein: CASSVATGGEQYF
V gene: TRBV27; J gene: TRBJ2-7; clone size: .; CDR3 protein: CASSFTSGSYEQYF
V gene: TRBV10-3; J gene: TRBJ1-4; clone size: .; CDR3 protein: CAISEAPGRLTTPAEKLFF
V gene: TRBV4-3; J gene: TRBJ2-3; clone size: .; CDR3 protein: CASSPGGGTDTQYF
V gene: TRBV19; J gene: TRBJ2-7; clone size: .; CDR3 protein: CASSGVGGRSEQYF
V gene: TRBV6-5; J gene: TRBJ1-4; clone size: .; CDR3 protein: CASKGQDEKLFF
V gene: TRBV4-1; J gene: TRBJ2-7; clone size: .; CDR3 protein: CASSPGLAGGEEQYF
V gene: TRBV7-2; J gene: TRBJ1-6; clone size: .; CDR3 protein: CASSPSPPSPLHF
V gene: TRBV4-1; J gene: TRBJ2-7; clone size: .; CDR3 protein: CASSLQVGGEQYF
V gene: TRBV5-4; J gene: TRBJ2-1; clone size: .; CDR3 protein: CASTPRGYNEQFF
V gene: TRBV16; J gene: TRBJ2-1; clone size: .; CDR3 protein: CASSQFTGYNEQFF
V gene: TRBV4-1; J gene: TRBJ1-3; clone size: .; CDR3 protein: CASSQVYVTGVNTIYF
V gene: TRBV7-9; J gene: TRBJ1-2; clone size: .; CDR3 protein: CASSPQGVRHGYTF
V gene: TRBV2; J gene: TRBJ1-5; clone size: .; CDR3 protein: CASSERQTLGQPQHF
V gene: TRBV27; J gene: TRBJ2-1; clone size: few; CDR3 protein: CATNPAPAYNEQFF
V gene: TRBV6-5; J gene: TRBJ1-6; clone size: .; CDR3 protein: CASSLEGWNSPLHF
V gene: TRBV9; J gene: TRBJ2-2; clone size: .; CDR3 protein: CASSVGREPTSGAAGELFF
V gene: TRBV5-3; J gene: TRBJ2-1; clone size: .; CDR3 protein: CARSLIHEQFF
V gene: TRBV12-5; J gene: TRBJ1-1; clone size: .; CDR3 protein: CASGPGRVETGAFF
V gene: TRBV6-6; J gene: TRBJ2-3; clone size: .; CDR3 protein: CASTGESTDTQYF
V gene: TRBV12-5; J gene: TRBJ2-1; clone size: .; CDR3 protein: CASGLQDGRGTVQFF
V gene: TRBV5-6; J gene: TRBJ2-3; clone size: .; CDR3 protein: CASSLEASGIADTQYF
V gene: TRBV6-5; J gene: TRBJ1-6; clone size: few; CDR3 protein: CATGGMDNSPLHF
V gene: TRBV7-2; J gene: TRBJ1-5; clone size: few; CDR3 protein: CASSFTGGGGQPQHF